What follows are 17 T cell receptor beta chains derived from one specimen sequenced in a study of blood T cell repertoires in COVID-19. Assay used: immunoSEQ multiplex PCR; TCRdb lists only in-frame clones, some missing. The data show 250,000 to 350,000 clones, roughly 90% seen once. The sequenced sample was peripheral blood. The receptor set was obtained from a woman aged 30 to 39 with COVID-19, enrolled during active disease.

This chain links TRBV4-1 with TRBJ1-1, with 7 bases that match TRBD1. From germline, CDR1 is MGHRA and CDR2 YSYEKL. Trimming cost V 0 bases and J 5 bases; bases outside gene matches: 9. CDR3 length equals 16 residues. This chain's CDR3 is CASSQEARGFFTEAFF. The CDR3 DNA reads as TGCGCCAGCAGCCAAGAGGCCAGGGGGTTTTTTACTGAAGCTTTCTTT.

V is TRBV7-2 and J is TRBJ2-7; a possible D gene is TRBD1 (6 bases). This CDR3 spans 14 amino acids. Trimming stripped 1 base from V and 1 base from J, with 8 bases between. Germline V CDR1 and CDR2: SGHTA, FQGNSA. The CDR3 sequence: CASSLEQGSYEQYF. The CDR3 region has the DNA TGTGCCAGCAGCTTAGAACAGGGATCCTACGAGCAGTACTTC.

CDR3 in DNA: TGTGCCATCAGTGAGACAACCTACGAGCAGTACTTC. Translated, it gives CAISETTYEQYF. This rearrangement joins TRBV10-3 to TRBJ2-7; D not certain. The V end lost 2 bases, the J end lost 2 bases, and 4 bases lay between the germline ends. The CDR3 is made up of 12 amino acids. Germline loops: CDR1 ENHRY, CDR2 SYGVKD.

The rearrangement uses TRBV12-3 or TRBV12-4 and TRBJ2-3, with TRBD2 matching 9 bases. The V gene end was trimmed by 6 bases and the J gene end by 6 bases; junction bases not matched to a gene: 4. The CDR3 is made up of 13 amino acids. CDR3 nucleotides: TGTGCCAGCAGGGCGGGAGGGCCCGATACGCAGTATTTT. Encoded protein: CASRAGGPDTQYF.

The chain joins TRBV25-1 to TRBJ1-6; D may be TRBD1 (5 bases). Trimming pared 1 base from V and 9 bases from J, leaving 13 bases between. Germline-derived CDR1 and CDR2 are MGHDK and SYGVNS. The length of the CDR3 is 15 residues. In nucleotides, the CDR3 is TGTGCCAGCAGTGAATCGGGAGGGGCTGGTTCACCCCTCCACTTT. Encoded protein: CASSESGGAGSPLHF.

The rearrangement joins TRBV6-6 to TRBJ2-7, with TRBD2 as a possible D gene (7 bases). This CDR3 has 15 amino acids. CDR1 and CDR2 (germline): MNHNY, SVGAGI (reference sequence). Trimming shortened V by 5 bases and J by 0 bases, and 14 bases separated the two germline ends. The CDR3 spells CASSGGGGISYEQYF. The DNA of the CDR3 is TGTGCCAGCAGTGGGGGGGGCGGTATCTCCTACGAGCAGTACTTC.

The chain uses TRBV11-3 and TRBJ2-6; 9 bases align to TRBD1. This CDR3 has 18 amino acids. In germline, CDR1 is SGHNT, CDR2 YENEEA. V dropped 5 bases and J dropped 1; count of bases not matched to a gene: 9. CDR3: CASSPGTGRVSGANVLTF. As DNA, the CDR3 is TGTGCCAGCAGCCCCGGGACAGGGAGGGTATCTGGGGCCAACGTCCTGACTTTC.

CDR3 sequence (DNA): TGCGCCAGCAGCTCGGGACAGGGAAACGAGCAGTACTTC. The encoded protein is CASSSGQGNEQYF. V and J are TRBV5-1 and TRBJ2-7; 9 nucleotides agree with TRBD1. J gave up 5 bases and V 3 bases, and 3 bases lay outside the gene matches. CDR1 and CDR2 from the germline V gene are SGHRS and YFSETQ. The CDR3 contains 13 residues.

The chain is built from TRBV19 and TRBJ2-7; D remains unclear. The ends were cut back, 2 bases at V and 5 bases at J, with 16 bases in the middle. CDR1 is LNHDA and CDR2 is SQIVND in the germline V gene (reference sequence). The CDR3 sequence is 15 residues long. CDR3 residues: CASSISGFAGNEQYF. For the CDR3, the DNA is TGTGCCAGTAGTATATCTGGATTCGCAGGAAACGAGCAGTACTTC. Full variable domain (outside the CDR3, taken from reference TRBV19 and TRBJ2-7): DGGITQSPKYLFRKEGQNVTLSCEQNLNHDAMYWYRQDPGQGLRLIYYSQIVNDFQKGDIAEGYSVSREKKESFPLTVTSAQKNPTAFYLCASSISGFAGNEQYFGPGTRLTVT.

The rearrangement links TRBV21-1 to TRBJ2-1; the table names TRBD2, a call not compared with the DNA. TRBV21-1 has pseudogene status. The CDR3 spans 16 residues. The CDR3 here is CASSKGGRHSYNEQFF. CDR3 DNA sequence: TGTGCCAGCAGCAAAGGCGGGAGGCACTCCTACAATGAGCAGTTCTTC.

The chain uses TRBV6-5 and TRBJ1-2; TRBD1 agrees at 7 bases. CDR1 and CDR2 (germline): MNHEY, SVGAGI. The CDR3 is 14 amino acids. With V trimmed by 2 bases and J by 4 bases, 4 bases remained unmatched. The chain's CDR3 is CASSYERDSYGYTF. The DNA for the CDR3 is TGTGCCAGCAGTTACGAGAGGGACAGCTATGGCTACACCTTC.

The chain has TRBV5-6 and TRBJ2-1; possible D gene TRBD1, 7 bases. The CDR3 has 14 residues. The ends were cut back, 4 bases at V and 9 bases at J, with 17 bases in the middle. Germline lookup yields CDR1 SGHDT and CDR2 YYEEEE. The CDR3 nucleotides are TGTGCCAGCAGCCCAGGGGGTAGGGGGGTTGAGCAGTTCTTC. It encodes CASSPGGRGVEQFF.

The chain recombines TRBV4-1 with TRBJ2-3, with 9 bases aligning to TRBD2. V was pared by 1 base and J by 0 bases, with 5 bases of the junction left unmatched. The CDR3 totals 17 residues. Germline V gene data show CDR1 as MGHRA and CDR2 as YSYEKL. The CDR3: CASSQGGLAGSTDTQYF. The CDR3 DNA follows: TGCGCCAGCAGCCAAGGGGGGCTAGCGGGAAGCACAGATACGCAGTATTTT.

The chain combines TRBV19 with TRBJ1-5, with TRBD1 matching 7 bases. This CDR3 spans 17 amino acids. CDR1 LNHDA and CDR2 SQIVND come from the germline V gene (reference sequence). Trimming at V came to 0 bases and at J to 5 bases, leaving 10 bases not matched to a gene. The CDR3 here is CASSIDHRGLGYQPQHF. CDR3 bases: TGTGCCAGTAGTATAGATCATAGGGGGCTAGGATATCAGCCCCAGCATTTT.

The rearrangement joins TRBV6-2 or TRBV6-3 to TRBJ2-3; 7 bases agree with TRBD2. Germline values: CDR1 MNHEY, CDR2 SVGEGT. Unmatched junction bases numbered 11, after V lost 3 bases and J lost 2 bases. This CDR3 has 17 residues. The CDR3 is CASSYNFLAATTDTQYF. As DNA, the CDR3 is TGTGCCAGCAGTTATAACTTTCTAGCGGCAACCACAGATACGCAGTATTTT.

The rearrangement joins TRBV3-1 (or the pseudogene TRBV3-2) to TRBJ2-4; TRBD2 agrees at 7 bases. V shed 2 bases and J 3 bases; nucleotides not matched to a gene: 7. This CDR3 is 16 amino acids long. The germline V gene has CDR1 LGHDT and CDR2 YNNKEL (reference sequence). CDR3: CASSQFGGSVKNIQYF. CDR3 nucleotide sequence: TGTGCCAGCAGCCAATTTGGCGGGAGTGTCAAAAACATTCAGTACTTC.

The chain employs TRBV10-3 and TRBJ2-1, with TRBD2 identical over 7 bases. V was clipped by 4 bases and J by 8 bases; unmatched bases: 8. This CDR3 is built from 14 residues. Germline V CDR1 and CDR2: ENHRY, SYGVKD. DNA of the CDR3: TGTGCCATCAGTGGAGCGGGGCCACTCGATGAGCAGTTCTTC. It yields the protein CAISGAGPLDEQFF.